Listed below are T cell receptor beta chains from one sample, sequenced in a study of blood T cells in healthy people across ages. Using its own MiXCR run on the 5' RACE reads, TCRdb lists one record per CDR3 protein. The repertoire holds fewer than 650,000 distinct CDR3 sequences, over 25% seen once, with under 4.5% in the top ten. The data also belong to a second study, concerning T cells of mothers and their children.

Source material: blood. The receptors shown here come from a boy between 2 and 10 years old in good health. The CDR3 runs from the conserved cysteine through the conserved F or W. D genes are given only for firm matches. Some rows mark clone size as missing; the rest say once, few, many or name a class of expanded clone.

CDR3: CASSSQGGSPLHF
DNA: TGTGCCAGCAGTTCTCAGGGGGGATCACCCCTCCACTTT
size: few
V: TRBV12-3/TRBV12-4
D: TRBD1
J: TRBJ1-6

CDR3: CSFVGKHTEAFF
DNA: TGCAGTTTTGTTGGGAAACACACTGAAGCTTTCTTT
size: once
V: TRBV20-1
D: -
J: TRBJ1-1

CDR3: CASGLTGEKLFF
DNA: TGTGCTAGTGGTCTCACCGGAGAAAAACTGTTTTTT
size: -
V: TRBV12-5
D: -
J: TRBJ1-4

CDR3: CASSLGHSPYNEQFF
DNA: TGTGCCAGTAGTTTGGGACACTCCCCTTACAATGAGCAGTTCTTC
size: few
V: TRBV19
D: -
J: TRBJ2-1

CDR3: CASSYSSSGLSYNEQFF
DNA: TGTGCCAGCAGTTACTCTTCTAGCGGACTCTCCTACAATGAGCAGTTCTTC
size: few
V: TRBV27
D: TRBD2
J: TRBJ2-1

CDR3: CASSPGVATSPLHF
DNA: TGTGCCAGCAGCCCCGGGGTTGCGACTTCACCCCTCCACTTT
size: few
V: TRBV12-3/TRBV12-4
D: -
J: TRBJ1-6

CDR3: CASGGGPQETQYF
DNA: TGTGCCAGCGGCGGGGGACCTCAAGAGACCCAGTACTTC
size: once
V: TRBV3-1
D: TRBD2
J: TRBJ2-5

CDR3: CASSYSTVVGPMNTEAFF
DNA: TGTGCCAGCAGTTACTCGACGGTGGTCGGCCCCATGAACACTGAAGCTTTCTTT
size: -
V: TRBV6-5
D: -
J: TRBJ1-1

CDR3: CASSDGIAKNIQYF
DNA: TGCGCCAGCAGTGATGGAATAGCCAAAAACATTCAGTACTTC
size: few
V: TRBV10-1
D: -
J: TRBJ2-4

CDR3: CASRAAVGQQETQYF
DNA: TGCGCCAGCAGGGCGGCGGTTGGGCAGCAAGAGACCCAGTACTTC
size: -
V: TRBV10-2
D: -
J: TRBJ2-5

CDR3: CASSIETQYF
DNA: TGTGCCAGCAGTATAGAGACCCAGTACTTC
size: few
V: TRBV2
D: -
J: TRBJ2-5

CDR3: CASSSPTGENEKLFF
DNA: TGTGCCAGCAGTTCCCCAACAGGAGAGAATGAAAAACTGTTTTTT
size: -
V: TRBV6-6
D: -
J: TRBJ1-4

CDR3: CSGKIGGAETQYF
DNA: TGCAGTGGCAAAATCGGGGGGGCGGAGACCCAGTACTTC
size: -
V: TRBV20-1
D: TRBD2
J: TRBJ2-5

CDR3: CASSSRSYNEQFF
DNA: TGTGCCAGTAGTTCGCGCTCCTACAATGAGCAGTTCTTC
size: -
V: TRBV19
D: -
J: TRBJ2-1

CDR3: CSASEAQHF
DNA: TGCAGTGCTAGTGAGGCGCAGCATTTT
size: few
V: TRBV20-1
D: -
J: TRBJ1-5

CDR3: CASSDGHSGANVLTF
DNA: TGTGCCAGCAGTGACGGACACTCTGGGGCCAACGTCCTGACTTTC
size: few
V: TRBV6-4
D: -
J: TRBJ2-6